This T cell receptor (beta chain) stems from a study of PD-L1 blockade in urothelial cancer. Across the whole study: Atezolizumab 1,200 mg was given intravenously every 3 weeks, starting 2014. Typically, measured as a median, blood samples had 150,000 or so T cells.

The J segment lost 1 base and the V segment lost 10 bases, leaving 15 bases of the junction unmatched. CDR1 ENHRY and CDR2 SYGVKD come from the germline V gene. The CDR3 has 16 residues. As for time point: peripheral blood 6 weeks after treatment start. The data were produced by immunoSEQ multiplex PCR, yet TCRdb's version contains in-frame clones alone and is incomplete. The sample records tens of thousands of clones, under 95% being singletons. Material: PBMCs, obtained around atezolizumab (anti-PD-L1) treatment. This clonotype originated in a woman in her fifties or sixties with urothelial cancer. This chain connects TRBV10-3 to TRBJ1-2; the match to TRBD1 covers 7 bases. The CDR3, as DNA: TGTGCCACCCAGCATCCCGGGACAGACAATAACTATGGCTACACCTTC. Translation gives CATQHPGTDNNYGYTF.